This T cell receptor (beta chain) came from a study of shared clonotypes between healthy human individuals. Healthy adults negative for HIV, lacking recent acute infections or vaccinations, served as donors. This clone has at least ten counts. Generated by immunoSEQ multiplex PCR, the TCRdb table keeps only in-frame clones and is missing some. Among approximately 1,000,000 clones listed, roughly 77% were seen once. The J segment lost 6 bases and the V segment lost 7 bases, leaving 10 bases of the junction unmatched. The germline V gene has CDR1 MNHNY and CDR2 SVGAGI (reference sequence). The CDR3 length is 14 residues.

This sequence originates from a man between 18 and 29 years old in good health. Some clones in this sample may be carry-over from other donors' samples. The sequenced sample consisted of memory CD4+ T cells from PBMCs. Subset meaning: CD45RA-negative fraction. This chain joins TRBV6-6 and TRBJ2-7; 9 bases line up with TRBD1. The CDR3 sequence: CASNLQGAFGEQYF. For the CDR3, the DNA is TGTGCCAGCAACTTACAGGGGGCCTTTGGCGAGCAGTACTTC.